This entry features one T cell receptor beta chain sequence. What it binds is unknown. The sample originates from a study of shared clonotypes between healthy human individuals. Study-wide context: The study used three CD4 naive, three CD4 memory, two CD8 naive and one CD8 memory plate per donor. Study outcomes and limitations: Some naive CD4 clonotypes, 4% to 6%, turned up in common across four donors. Rarefaction showed sorted-subset sequencing was incomplete despite large depth.

Some 32,000 T cell genomes, or around 180 ng DNA, went into the sorted-subset replicate PCRs. Profiling relied on immunoSEQ multiplex PCR, and the TCRdb table lists in-frame clones only, not all of them. The sample shows about 960,000 clones, 76% of them seen only once. The sequencing sample was made of memory CD4+ T cells sorted from blood. The sample's subset: CD45RA-negative fraction. The receptor's source is a man younger than 30 in good health.

CDR3 amino acids: CASTLGPNYGYTF. The CDR3 coding sequence is TGTGCCAGCACCTTGGGCCCCAACTATGGCTACACCTTC. The chain links TRBV7-6 to TRBJ1-2; D gene unclear. This CDR3 region has 13 residues. Germline values: CDR1 SGHVS, CDR2 FNYEAQ. Deletions cut 7 bases from V and 2 bases from J, with 11 bases between.